The present T cell receptor beta chain was sequenced within a study of T cells in Graves' hyperthyroidism and ophthalmopathy. General study findings and limits: Blood shared most expanded thyroid clonotypes above 0.001.

A NOSPECS grade of at least 4, a Clinical Activity Score of at least 3 and duration under 3 months were recorded in ophthalmopathy patients. This clonotype was seen a few times. The antigen is not known. Amplified TCR beta CDR3 regions came from RNA transcripts. Using the HTBI primer set, a first-round RT-PCR was run on the TCR CDR3. One entry per CDR3 protein results from TCRdb running MiXCR on the multiplex PCR reads. The sample carries around 600,000 distinct CDR3 sequences, 14% recorded once. The germline V gene encodes CDR1 MDHEN and CDR2 SYDVKM. Losses at the gene ends were 5 bases for V and 7 bases for J; bases not matched to a gene: 14. CDR3 length: 16 residues.

The chain combines TRBV28 with TRBJ2-1, with 7 bases fitting TRBD1. Material: blood. This sequence originates from a woman aged 50 to 65 with Graves' ophthalmopathy. In nucleotides, the CDR3 is TGTGCCAGCAGTCCGTCAACCCACAGGGGAGCGAATGAGCAGTTCTTC. Protein sequence: CASSPSTHRGANEQFF.